This entry is about one TCR beta chain. Its antigen remains unidentified. The CDR3 sequence is 14 residues long. J was trimmed by 6 bases and V by 0 bases; bases with no gene match: 2. Germline values: CDR1 WNHNN, CDR2 SYGVQD (reference sequence). The table came from immunoSEQ multiplex PCR; TCRdb's copy has only in-frame clones and leaves some out. The sample consists of roughly 5,000 clones, 95% to 99% of them appearing once. This record comes from a study of naive CD8 T cells in extremely preterm neonates. Sorting kept Annexin V-negative CD3+CD8+CD45RA+CCR7+ naive T cells. Broader study findings: Preterm CDR3s were shorter than older groups', with fewer N additions and less trimming. iChao1 richness was lowest in preterm neonates, significantly versus all ages.

The sequenced sample was naive CD8+ T cells from blood. The chain couples TRBV10-1 to TRBJ2-7; 10 nucleotides match TRBD2. This TCR derives from a human donor in good health. The DNA for the CDR3 is TGCGCCAGCAGTGAGTCGCTAGCGGGAGCCGAGCAGTACTTC. Protein sequence: CASSESLAGAEQYF.